These 17 T cell receptor beta chains share one sample of origin, sequenced in a study of control samples from healthy donors and cancer patients. Assay: immunoSEQ multiplex PCR; the TCRdb copy retains only in-frame clones and omits some. Among 150,000 to 200,000 clones listed, around 90% were seen once. Sequencing was performed on blood. The receptors originated from a young man in good health.

The chain couples TRBV30 to TRBJ1-3; no clear D gene. Trimming left V 4 bases short and J 5 bases short, with 12 bases between. From germline, CDR1 is GTSNPN and CDR2 SVGIG (reference sequence). This CDR3 comprises 13 residues. The chain's CDR3 is CAWKGSGRNTIYF. DNA of the CDR3: TGTGCCTGGAAAGGTAGCGGACGAAACACCATATATTTT. Full variable domain (rest looked up from reference TRBV30 and TRBJ1-3): SQTIHQWPATLVQPVGSPLSLECTVEGTSNPNLYWYRQAAGRGLQLLFYSVGIGQISSEVPQNLSASRPQDRQFILSSKKLLLSDSGFYLCAWKGSGRNTIYFGEGSWLTVV.

CDR3 nucleotide sequence: TGTGCCAGCAGCGCCCGGACTAGCGGGAGCAATGAGCAGTTCTTC. It is translated as CASSARTSGSNEQFF. The chain recombines TRBV9 with TRBJ2-1; 13 nucleotides align to TRBD2. Looked up from germline, CDR1 is SGDLS and CDR2 is YYNGEE. With V trimmed by 3 bases and J by 6 bases, 3 bases remained unmatched. The CDR3 is 15 residues long.

CDR3 nucleotide sequence: TGTGCCAGTTACGACAGGGCTGGGGTTGATGAGCAGTTCTTC. Encoded protein: CASYDRAGVDEQFF. V gene TRBV11-2 combines with J gene TRBJ2-1; TRBD1 matches at 7 bases. V was pared by 9 bases and J by 8 bases, with 13 bases of the junction left unmatched. The CDR3 sequence is 14 residues long. Per germline, CDR1 SGHAT and CDR2 FQNNGV.

This rearrangement joins TRBV21-1 to TRBJ1-4; the DNA was not used to check the table's D call, TRBD1. TRBV21-1 is marked as a pseudogene. This CDR3 is built from 13 residues. The CDR3: CASSLDRGEKLFF. CDR3 DNA sequence: TGTGCCAGCAGCTTAGACAGGGGAGAAAAACTGTTTTTT.

This chain connects TRBV2 to TRBJ1-4, with D maybe TRBD1 (5 bases). The CDR3 loop spans 15 amino acids. Germline V gene lookup returns CDR1 SNHLY and CDR2 FYNNEI. The V and J ends lost 10 bases and 1 base respectively, with 16 bases between them. This chain's CDR3 is CATKRWGRTNEKLFF. The CDR3 DNA reads TGTGCCACAAAAAGGTGGGGCCGAACTAATGAAAAACTGTTTTTT.

This rearrangement joins TRBV14 to TRBJ2-1; no firm D call. The CDR3 extends over 14 amino acids. V lost 1 base, J lost 2 bases, and 6 bases lay in between. Germline CDR1 reads SGHDN; CDR2 reads FVKESK. The CDR3 sequence is CASSQVGTYNEQFF. The DNA of the CDR3 is TGTGCCAGCAGCCAAGTAGGGACCTACAATGAGCAGTTCTTC.

V and J are TRBV11-2 and TRBJ2-7; 10 nucleotides match TRBD1. Per germline, CDR1 SGHAT and CDR2 FQNNGV. The CDR3 spans 15 residues. With 5 bases clipped from V and 3 bases from J, the junction kept 7 bases outside the gene matches. In nucleotides, the CDR3 is TGTGCCAGCAGCAATCCCGGGACAGGGGTCTACGAGCAGTACTTC. Translated, it gives CASSNPGTGVYEQYF.

The rearrangement joins TRBV4-3 to TRBJ2-7, with D tentatively TRBD1 (6 bases). This CDR3 comprises 15 residues. V gave up 4 bases and J gave up 0 bases, with 13 bases separating them. CDR1 and CDR2 from the germline V gene are LGHNA and YSLEER. The CDR3 coding sequence is TGCGCCAGCAGCCTTTACGACAGGAGCTCCTACGAGCAGTACTTC. Translating it yields CASSLYDRSSYEQYF.

The genes are TRBV9 and TRBJ2-3; 11 nucleotides agree with TRBD2. V lost 3 bases to trimming and J lost 1 base; unmatched junction nucleotides: 4. Germline V gene data show CDR1 as SGDLS and CDR2 as YYNGEE. CDR3 size: 16 residues. The CDR3 loop is CASSGVAGGGTDTQYF. CDR3 in DNA: TGTGCCAGCAGCGGAGTAGCGGGAGGGGGCACAGATACGCAGTATTTT.

The rearrangement links TRBV4-2 to TRBJ2-1; 10 bases fit TRBD2. From germline, CDR1 is LGHNA and CDR2 YNFKEQ. The CDR3 length is 18 residues. V lost 1 base and J lost 1; bases outside the gene matches: 7. The CDR3 coding sequence is TGTGCCAGCAGCCAAGCCCCTAAGCGGGGGGGTTCCTACAATGAGCAGTTCTTC. This sequence encodes CASSQAPKRGGSYNEQFF.

The rearrangement uses TRBV28 and TRBJ2-2, with TRBD2 identical over 8 bases. V was pared by 5 bases and J by 5 bases, with 10 bases of the junction left unmatched. Germline CDR1 MDHEN, CDR2 SYDVKM. This CDR3 comprises 16 residues. CDR3 amino acids: CASSLLSGGETGELFF. The DNA for the CDR3 is TGTGCCAGCAGTCTCCTCTCGGGAGGGGAAACCGGGGAGCTGTTTTTT.

This clone was recorded a few times. The chain uses TRBV5-4 and TRBJ2-5; 10 bases fit TRBD2. Unmatched junction bases numbered 4, after V lost 4 bases and J lost 1 base. Germline values: CDR1 SGHNT, CDR2 YYREEE (reference sequence). The CDR3 length is 15 residues. CDR3 region: CASSPSGGAQETQYF. CDR3 sequence (DNA): TGTGCCAGCAGCCCGAGCGGGGGGGCCCAAGAGACCCAGTACTTC.

This clone was counted once. The V call is TRBV21-1, the J call TRBJ2-2; the D call TRBD1 from the table was never checked on the DNA. TRBV21-1 constitutes a pseudogene. This CDR3 contains 19 residues. The CDR3 here is CASSRIDRTLCANTGELFF. CDR3 in DNA: TGTGCCAGCAGCCGCATCGACAGGACACTATGCGCGAACACCGGGGAGCTGTTTTTT.

The chain has TRBV28 and TRBJ2-5; TRBD1 might be the D (6 bases). Germline lookup yields CDR1 MDHEN and CDR2 SYDVKM. V gave up 3 bases and J gave up 1 base, with 18 bases separating them. The CDR3 has 17 amino acids. CDR3 sequence: CASSFVGVRGGQETQYF. CDR3 bases: TGTGCCAGCAGTTTTGTGGGAGTCAGGGGTGGCCAAGAGACCCAGTACTTC.

The rearrangement uses TRBV10-2 and TRBJ1-2; 11 bases match TRBD1. The length of the CDR3 is 15 residues. V lost 7 bases to trimming and J lost 4 bases; unmatched junction nucleotides: 8. Germline CDR1 WSHSY, CDR2 SAAADI. CDR3 bases: TGCGCCAGCAAAGGACAGGGGGCGGTTAGCTATGGCTACACCTTC. As protein: CASKGQGAVSYGYTF.

V gene TRBV7-3 combines with J gene TRBJ1-1; D unresolved. The V gene lost 5 bases and the J gene lost 1 base, with 8 bases spanning the gap. This CDR3 contains 13 residues. CDR1 SGHTA and CDR2 FQGTGA come from the germline V gene. The CDR3 sequence is CASSSGRNTEAFF. The CDR3, as DNA: TGTGCCAGCAGCAGCGGACGGAACACTGAAGCTTTCTTT.

The J gene is TRBJ1-6, the V gene TRBV28, with 9 bases lining up with TRBD1. In germline, CDR1 is MDHEN, CDR2 SYDVKM. The V segment lost 3 bases and the J segment 9 bases; nucleotides outside the gene matches: 9. The CDR3 loop spans 16 amino acids. The CDR3, as DNA: TGTGCCAGCAGTTTCCTTGGACAGGGGATGACTTCACCCCTCCACTTT. Protein sequence: CASSFLGQGMTSPLHF.